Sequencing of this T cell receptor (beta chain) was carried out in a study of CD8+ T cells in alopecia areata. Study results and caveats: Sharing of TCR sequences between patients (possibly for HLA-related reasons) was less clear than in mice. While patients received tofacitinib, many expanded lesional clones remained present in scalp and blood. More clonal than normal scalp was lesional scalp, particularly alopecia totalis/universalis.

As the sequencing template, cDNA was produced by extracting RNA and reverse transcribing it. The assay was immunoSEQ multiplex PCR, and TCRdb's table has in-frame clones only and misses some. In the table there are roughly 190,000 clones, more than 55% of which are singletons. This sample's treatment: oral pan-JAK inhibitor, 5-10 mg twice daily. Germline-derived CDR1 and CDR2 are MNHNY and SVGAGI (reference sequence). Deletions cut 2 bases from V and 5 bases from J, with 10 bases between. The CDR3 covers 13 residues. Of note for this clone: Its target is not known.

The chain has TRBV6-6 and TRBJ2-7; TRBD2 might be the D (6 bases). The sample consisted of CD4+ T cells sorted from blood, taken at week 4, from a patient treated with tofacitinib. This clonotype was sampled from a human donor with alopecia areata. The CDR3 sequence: CASSYPEGHEQYF. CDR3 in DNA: TGTGCCAGCAGTTACCCGGAGGGTCACGAGCAGTACTTC.